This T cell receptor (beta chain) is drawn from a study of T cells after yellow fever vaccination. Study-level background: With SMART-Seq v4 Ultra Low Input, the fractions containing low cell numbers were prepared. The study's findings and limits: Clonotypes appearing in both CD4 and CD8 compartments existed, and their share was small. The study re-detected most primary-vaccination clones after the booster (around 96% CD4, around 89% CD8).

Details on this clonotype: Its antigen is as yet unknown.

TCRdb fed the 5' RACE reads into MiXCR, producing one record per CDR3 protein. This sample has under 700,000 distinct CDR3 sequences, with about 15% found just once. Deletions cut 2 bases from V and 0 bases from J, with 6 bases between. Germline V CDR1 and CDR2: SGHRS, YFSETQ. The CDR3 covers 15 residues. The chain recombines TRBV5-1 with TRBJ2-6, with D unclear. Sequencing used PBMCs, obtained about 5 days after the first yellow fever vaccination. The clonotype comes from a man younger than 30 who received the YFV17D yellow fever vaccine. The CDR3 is CASSFLTSGANVLTF. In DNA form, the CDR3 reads TGCGCCAGCAGCTTCCTAACCTCTGGGGCCAACGTCCTGACTTTC.